The sequence of this T cell receptor beta chain was determined in a study of regulatory T cells in long-lasting Graves disease. Documented time point: persistent/refractory GD, antithyroid drugs over 5 years with positive TRAb. RNA isolated from PBMCs was used to make the TCR library. This clonotype was picked up a small number of times. Relying on iRepertoire HTBI primers and Arm-PCR of CDR3 regions, the team built TCR beta libraries. One entry per CDR3 protein results from TCRdb running MiXCR on the multiplex PCR reads. The sample includes hundreds of thousands of distinct CDR3 sequences, under 25% seen only once; the top ten take roughly 13%. The CDR3 sequence is 16 residues long. The ends were cut back, 5 bases at V and 4 bases at J, with 21 bases in the middle. In germline, CDR1 is LNHDA, CDR2 SQIVND (reference sequence).

The specimen comprised peripheral blood mononuclear cells (PBMCs), sampled when the disease was refractory, from a patient treated with antithyroid drugs. The receptor's source is a female donor with Graves disease. The gene calls are TRBV19 and TRBJ2-7, with a possible D match to TRBD1 (5 bases). This chain's CDR3 is CASSGYWGAYSYEQYF. The DNA for the CDR3 is TGTGCCAGTAGTGGGTACTGGGGCGCTTATTCGTACGAGCAGTACTTC.